A selection of T cell receptor beta chains follows, all from one sample in a study of shared clonotypes between healthy human individuals. Using immunoSEQ multiplex PCR, the repertoire was profiled, and TCRdb retains in-frame clones only, with some absent. Of about 690,000 clones listed, 90% are singletons. Sequencing was done on a sample of memory CD8+ T cells from PBMCs. Receptors were obtained from a man between 18 and 29 years old in good health. Some clones in this sample may be carry-over from other donors' samples. CDR3s include the opening cysteine and the closing phenylalanine or tryptophan. The order of the fields is V gene, D gene, J gene, CDR3 protein, CDR3 DNA. The D gene is left open where the match is weak.

v_gene: TRBV5-6; d_gene: -; j_gene: TRBJ2-1; CDR3aa: CASSLARAPTYNEQFF; CDR3nt: TGTGCCAGCAGCTTGGCGCGGGCCCCGACCTACAATGAGCAGTTCTTC
v_gene: TRBV9; d_gene: -; j_gene: TRBJ1-1; CDR3aa: CASSVVGGYTEAFF; CDR3nt: TGTGCCAGCAGCGTAGTAGGGGGGTACACTGAAGCTTTCTTT
v_gene: TRBV9; d_gene: TRBD1; j_gene: TRBJ1-1; CDR3aa: CASSERSPRDRGLDTEAFF; CDR3nt: TGTGCCAGCAGCGAGCGATCCCCCCGGGACAGGGGGCTTGACACTGAAGCTTTCTTT
v_gene: TRBV29-1; d_gene: -; j_gene: TRBJ2-6; CDR3aa: CSVERRPSGANVLTF; CDR3nt: TGCAGCGTTGAGAGAAGGCCCTCTGGGGCCAACGTCCTGACTTTC
v_gene: TRBV4-3; d_gene: -; j_gene: TRBJ2-7; CDR3aa: CASSPRTTFSYEQYF; CDR3nt: TGCGCCAGCAGCCCACGGACTACCTTCTCCTACGAGCAGTACTTC
v_gene: TRBV19; d_gene: -; j_gene: TRBJ2-1; CDR3aa: CASSPARPYNEQFF; CDR3nt: TGTGCCAGTAGCCCGGCGCGGCCCTACAATGAGCAGTTCTTC
v_gene: TRBV27; d_gene: -; j_gene: TRBJ1-1; CDR3aa: CASSLAGNTEAFF; CDR3nt: TGTGCCAGCAGCCTGGCAGGGAACACTGAAGCTTTCTTT
v_gene: TRBV9; d_gene: -; j_gene: TRBJ2-7; CDR3aa: CASSVAGPPNYEQYF; CDR3nt: TGTGCCAGCAGCGTAGCTGGGCCCCCAAACTACGAGCAGTACTTC
v_gene: TRBV28; d_gene: -; j_gene: TRBJ2-6; CDR3aa: CATSPLSSGANVLTF; CDR3nt: TGTGCCACCTCACCCTTAAGCTCTGGGGCCAACGTCCTGACTTTC
v_gene: TRBV7-9; d_gene: -; j_gene: TRBJ1-5; CDR3aa: CASSPGTDNQPQHF; CDR3nt: TGTGCCAGCAGCCCCGGGACGGACAATCAGCCCCAGCATTTT
v_gene: TRBV4-1; d_gene: -; j_gene: TRBJ2-2; CDR3aa: CASSQDVDRARGELFF; CDR3nt: TGCGCCAGCAGCCAAGATGTGGACCGCGCGCGGGGGGAGCTGTTTTTT
v_gene: TRBV14; d_gene: -; j_gene: TRBJ2-7; CDR3aa: CASSQVGPTYEQYF; CDR3nt: TGTGCCAGCAGCCAAGTGGGTCCAACCTACGAGCAGTACTTC
v_gene: TRBV27; d_gene: -; j_gene: TRBJ2-1; CDR3aa: CASSLDQSSSYNEQFF; CDR3nt: TGTGCCAGCAGTTTAGATCAGTCAAGCTCCTACAATGAGCAGTTCTTC
v_gene: TRBV13; d_gene: -; j_gene: TRBJ1-1; CDR3aa: CASSLGSVWNTEAFF; CDR3nt: TGTGCCAGCAGCCTAGGGTCTGTATGGAACACTGAAGCTTTCTTT
v_gene: TRBV7-8; d_gene: -; j_gene: TRBJ2-1; CDR3aa: CASSLDYPGPLNEQFF; CDR3nt: TGTGCCAGCAGCTTAGATTACCCGGGACCCCTCAATGAGCAGTTCTTC
v_gene: TRBV5-6; d_gene: -; j_gene: TRBJ2-7; CDR3aa: CASSFIGSLYEQYF; CDR3nt: TGTGCCAGCAGCTTTATAGGCAGCCTCTACGAGCAGTACTTC
v_gene: TRBV7-9; d_gene: TRBD2; j_gene: TRBJ2-1; CDR3aa: CASSSTSGRVYEQFF; CDR3nt: TGTGCCAGCAGCTCGACTAGCGGGAGAGTCTATGAGCAGTTCTTC